The 30 T cell receptor beta chains below come from one sample, sequenced in a study of blood T cell repertoires in COVID-19. The repertoire was sequenced with immunoSEQ multiplex PCR; TCRdb's copy has only in-frame clones and lacks some. The repertoire includes under 300,000 clones, approximately 86% of them detected once, and around 5.5% sits in the top ten. The sample taken for sequencing was peripheral blood. The receptors originated from a human donor in a cohort sampled during active COVID-19.

V and J are TRBV6-1 and TRBJ1-2; 7 positions agree with TRBD1. This CDR3 spans 17 amino acids. The V gene's germline CDR1 is MNHNS and CDR2 SASEGT. Trimming took 4 bases from V and 5 from J; bases not matched to a gene: 16. CDR3 region: CASSVETGPSQTYGYTF. The CDR3 nucleotides read TGTGCCAGCAGTGTAGAGACAGGGCCATCACAGACTTATGGCTACACCTTC.

The sample holds one count of this clone. This chain uses TRBV10-1 with TRBJ2-7; TRBD2 matches 9 bases. The germline gives CDR1 WNHNN, CDR2 SYGVQD (reference sequence). The CDR3 spans 15 residues. V gave up 2 bases and J gave up 4 bases; unmatched junction bases: 6. In DNA, the CDR3 is TGCGCCAGCAGTGAGGAATCTAGCGGGATTTACGAGCAGTACTTC. Translation gives CASSEESSGIYEQYF.

The chain joins TRBV12-3 or TRBV12-4 to TRBJ1-5; D unresolved. V was cut by 6 bases and J by 3 bases, with 9 bases left in between. CDR3 length: 13 residues. The CDR3 loop is CASREQNNQPQHF. Written as DNA, the CDR3 is TGTGCCAGCAGGGAGCAGAACAATCAGCCCCAGCATTTT.

This rearrangement joins TRBV30 to TRBJ1-6; D is ambiguous. Germline V gene sequence: CDR1 GTSNPN, CDR2 SVGIG (reference sequence). This CDR3 has 13 amino acids. V lost 2 bases to trimming and J lost 7 bases, with 9 bases between them. The CDR3 region is CAWSPRGNSPLHF. The CDR3 coding sequence is TGTGCCTGGAGTCCCCGAGGGAATTCACCCCTCCACTTT.

The chain is built from TRBV24-1 and TRBJ1-2; D is possibly TRBD1 (6 bases). Germline assignment: CDR1 KGHDR and CDR2 SFDVKD. The CDR3 is 14 residues long. With 9 bases removed from V and 4 bases from J, the gap between germline ends came to 17 bases. Here the CDR3 reads CATSESRDTYGYTF. The CDR3 nucleotides are TGTGCCACCTCAGAGTCCCGGGACACCTATGGCTACACCTTC.

The gene calls are TRBV2 and TRBJ1-3; tentative D call: TRBD1 (6 bases). V lost 8 bases to trimming and J lost 1 base, with 21 bases between them. This CDR3 spans 17 amino acids. Germline CDR1 SNHLY, CDR2 FYNNEI. The CDR3 DNA is TGTGCCAGCCACCTAGGGAGGGGGGCGCGTTCTGGAAACACCATATATTTT. Translation: CASHLGRGARSGNTIYF.

CDR3 in amino acids: CASSPTGALGGNTIYF. The CDR3 DNA reads TGTGCCAGCAGCCCCACAGGGGCGCTAGGGGGAAACACCATATATTTT. The rearrangement links TRBV4-2 to TRBJ1-3; 7 bases are a match to TRBD1. The J segment lost 4 bases and the V segment lost 4 bases, leaving 10 bases of the junction unmatched. Germline values: CDR1 LGHNA, CDR2 YNFKEQ. The CDR3 sequence is 16 residues long.

The chain joins TRBV10-3 to TRBJ1-3, with 9 positions matching TRBD1. After removal of 7 bases from V and 4 bases from J, the junction contained 5 bases not matched to a gene. This CDR3 has 14 residues. The germline V gene has CDR1 ENHRY and CDR2 SYGVKD. The CDR3 sequence: CAITPGQGGNTIYF. The CDR3, as DNA: TGTGCCATCACCCCCGGACAGGGGGGAAACACCATATATTTT.

The chain carries TRBV5-6 and TRBJ2-7; TRBD2 might be the D (6 bases). The CDR3 consists of 15 residues. Trimming pared 3 bases from V and 2 bases from J, leaving 15 bases between. CDR1 and CDR2 (germline): SGHDT, YYEEEE. CDR3 sequence: CASSSRRDLTYEQYF. The CDR3 nucleotides are TGTGCCAGCAGCTCAAGACGGGACTTAACCTACGAGCAGTACTTC.

The V and J genes are TRBV5-1 and TRBJ1-4, with D unclear. Germline CDR1 and CDR2: SGHRS and YFSETQ. The length of the CDR3 is 14 residues. V was clipped by 0 bases and J by 1 base, with 4 bases between them. Written as DNA, the CDR3 is TGCGCCAGCAGCTTGGACGGAACTAATGAAAAACTGTTTTTT. Translated, it gives CASSLDGTNEKLFF.

This chain connects TRBV10-3 to TRBJ1-6; 8 nucleotides agree with TRBD1. J lost 9 bases, V lost 4 bases, and 2 bases had no gene match. This CDR3 spans 13 amino acids. The germline CDR1 and CDR2 sequences are ENHRY and SYGVKD. The CDR3 region has the DNA TGTGCCATCAGTGTTGACAGGGGTTCACCCCTCCACTTT. It codes for CAISVDRGSPLHF.

The genes are TRBV6-5 and TRBJ1-2; perhaps TRBD1 as D (6 bases). CDR1 MNHEY and CDR2 SVGAGI come from the germline V gene. V lost 7 bases and J lost 4, with 19 bases in between. The CDR3 loop spans 15 amino acids. CDR3 nucleotide sequence: TGTGCCAGCATCAGAGGGGACACTAACCTCTATGGCTACACCTTC. It codes for CASIRGDTNLYGYTF.

J is TRBJ2-1 and V is TRBV5-1, with TRBD2 matching over 9 bases. This CDR3 contains 15 residues. Per the germline V gene, CDR1 is SGHRS and CDR2 is YFSETQ. The trim removed 4 bases at V and 1 base at J, leaving 3 bases unmatched. The CDR3: CASSETSGSYNEQFF. In DNA form, the CDR3 reads TGCGCCAGCAGCGAGACTAGCGGATCCTACAATGAGCAGTTCTTC.

The chain combines TRBV19 with TRBJ1-5; TRBD1 matches 11 bases. The CDR3 totals 16 residues. V lost 5 bases, J lost 4 bases, and 7 bases stayed unmatched. CDR1 is LNHDA, CDR2 SQIVND, per germline (reference sequence). The CDR3 loop reads CASSLGQGAWNQPQHF. The CDR3 coding sequence is TGTGCCAGTAGTTTAGGACAGGGGGCTTGGAATCAGCCCCAGCATTTT.

CDR3 coding DNA: TGTGCCAGTACCGGGGATGCGAACACTGAAGCTTTCTTT. This sequence encodes CASTGDANTEAFF. The chain recombines TRBV27 with TRBJ1-1, with D unresolved. In germline, CDR1 is MNHEY, CDR2 SMNVEV (reference sequence). V was cut by 9 bases and J by 1 base, with 12 bases left in between. The CDR3 has 13 residues.

This clone was counted a few times. The J gene is TRBJ2-7, the V gene TRBV19, with TRBD1 matching over 7 bases. The CDR3 runs 17 residues. Germline CDR1 is LNHDA and CDR2 is SQIVND (reference sequence). Trimming at V came to 2 bases and at J to 6 bases, leaving 16 bases not matched to a gene. CDR3 sequence: CASSIKGAAVRPSEQYF. The CDR3 region has the DNA TGTGCCAGTAGTATAAAGGGGGCGGCAGTCCGGCCTTCCGAGCAGTACTTC.

There are a few counts of this clone. The genes are TRBV19 and TRBJ2-5; perhaps TRBD2 as D (5 bases). Looked up from germline, CDR1 is LNHDA and CDR2 is SQIVND (reference sequence). Trimming left V 2 bases short and J 0 bases short, with 7 bases between. There are 14 residues in the CDR3. The CDR3: CASSIPGYQETQYF. CDR3 sequence (DNA): TGTGCCAGTAGTATACCGGGGTACCAAGAGACCCAGTACTTC.

The rearrangement uses TRBV3-1 (or the pseudogene TRBV3-2) and TRBJ2-2; 9 nucleotides match TRBD1. This CDR3 contains 15 residues. The germline V gene encodes CDR1 LGHDT and CDR2 YNNKEL (reference sequence). With V trimmed by 0 bases and J by 10 bases, 6 bases remained unmatched. In nucleotides, the CDR3 is TGTGCCAGCAGCCAAGAGGACAGGGGAAGATTGGAGCTGTTTTTT. Translated, it gives CASSQEDRGRLELFF.

The chain uses TRBV18 and TRBJ1-2, with 7 bases aligning to TRBD1. Germline-derived CDR1 and CDR2 are KGHSH and LQKENI. V dropped 1 base and J dropped 8; count of bases not matched to a gene: 4. The CDR3 extends over 13 amino acids. The chain's CDR3 is CASSPQGAEGYTF. The CDR3 coding sequence is TGTGCCAGCTCACCACAGGGGGCAGAGGGCTACACCTTC.

CDR3 residues: CASSPTAHATQYF. CDR3 DNA: TGTGCCAGCAGTCCGACAGCCCACGCGACCCAGTACTTC. This chain joins TRBV27 and TRBJ2-5, with a possible D match to TRBD1 (5 bases). CDR1 and CDR2 from the germline V gene are MNHEY and SMNVEV (reference sequence). This CDR3 contains 13 residues. V lost 5 bases and J lost 7, with 14 bases in between.

The rearrangement links TRBV11-2 to TRBJ2-3; perhaps TRBD2 as D (7 bases). V was shortened by 5 bases and J by 2 bases, with 17 bases between the two germline ends. Germline CDR1 reads SGHAT; CDR2 reads FQNNGV. The CDR3 has 16 amino acids. The CDR3 nucleotides are TGTGCCAGCAGCCGAAGGGGGGGACAACTCACAGATACGCAGTATTTT. Amino acids: CASSRRGGQLTDTQYF.

This clone appeared a single time. The chain uses TRBV4-2 and TRBJ1-1; D is undetermined. Looked up from germline, CDR1 is LGHNA and CDR2 is YNFKEQ. Trimming removed 0 bases from V and 5 bases from J, with 19 bases in between. The CDR3 is made up of 17 amino acids. The CDR3 loop reads CASSQDLGMQEPTEAFF. The CDR3 DNA follows: TGTGCCAGCAGCCAAGATCTGGGTATGCAGGAACCAACTGAAGCTTTCTTT.

The V gene is TRBV24-1, the J gene TRBJ2-1; D is perhaps TRBD1 (6 bases). V lost 10 bases and J lost 8, with 17 bases in between. Germline CDR1 reads KGHDR; CDR2 reads SFDVKD. CDR3 length: 13 residues. The CDR3 protein is CATPDSVLYEQFF. In DNA, the CDR3 is TGTGCCACGCCGGACAGTGTGTTGTATGAGCAGTTCTTC.

The chain is built from TRBV7-6 and TRBJ1-1, with 9 bases that match TRBD1. Germline loops: CDR1 SGHVS, CDR2 FNYEAQ. V lost 5 bases, J lost 4 bases, and 2 bases stayed unmatched. The CDR3 sequence is 13 residues long. The CDR3 coding sequence is TGTGCCAGCAGCCGACAGGGGGGCACTGAAGCTTTCTTT. Amino acid sequence: CASSRQGGTEAFF.

This CDR3 is CASSLRGSRSQDEQYF. In DNA form, the CDR3 reads TGTGCCAGCAGTTTAAGGGGTTCCCGATCCCAGGACGAGCAGTACTTC. V is TRBV28 and J is TRBJ2-7, with D maybe TRBD1 (5 bases). Germline CDR1 and CDR2: MDHEN and SYDVKM. This CDR3 region has 16 residues. V was cut by 2 bases and J by 5 bases, with 19 bases left in between.

This chain uses TRBV10-3 with TRBJ2-7; maybe TRBD1 (5 bases). The CDR3 is made up of 13 amino acids. In germline, CDR1 is ENHRY, CDR2 SYGVKD. V was trimmed by 3 bases and J by 6 bases, leaving 12 bases between them. The DNA of the CDR3 is TGTGCCATCAGTGAAACCAGGGATTTCGAGCAGTACTTC. Its protein is CAISETRDFEQYF.

The chain uses TRBV5-1 and TRBJ2-1; 7 nucleotides line up with TRBD2. The germline V gene encodes CDR1 SGHRS and CDR2 YFSETQ. With 0 bases clipped from V and 5 bases from J, the junction kept 5 bases outside the gene matches. This CDR3 has 15 residues. The CDR3 DNA is TGCGCCAGCAGCTTGGGTCTAGCGGATAACAATGAGCAGTTCTTC. Its protein is CASSLGLADNNEQFF.

The rearrangement uses TRBV29-1 and TRBJ2-7, with 8 bases lining up with TRBD1. Unmatched junction bases numbered 8, after V lost 6 bases and J lost 7 bases. Germline V CDR1 and CDR2: SQVTM, ANQGSEA. There are 12 residues in the CDR3. This CDR3 is CSVLQGASEQYF. CDR3 coding DNA: TGCAGCGTCCTTCAGGGGGCGAGTGAGCAGTACTTC.

V gene TRBV28 combines with J gene TRBJ2-6, with TRBD1 identical over 7 bases. Germline V lookup: CDR1 MDHEN, CDR2 SYDVKM. After removal of 0 bases from V and 0 bases from J, the junction contained 5 bases not matched to a gene. The CDR3 is 18 amino acids. CDR3 sequence: CASSLWTGSSSGANVLTF. The DNA for the CDR3 is TGTGCCAGCAGTTTATGGACAGGGAGTTCCTCTGGGGCCAACGTCCTGACTTTC.

This chain joins TRBV27 and TRBJ1-2, with a tentative D call TRBD1 (6 bases). This CDR3 spans 15 amino acids. From germline, CDR1 is MNHEY and CDR2 SMNVEV (reference sequence). Trimming left V 0 bases short and J 5 bases short, with 13 bases between. The CDR3 DNA reads as TGTGCCAGCAGTTTATCGAACAGGGAGGGTTATGGCTACACCTTC. Its translation: CASSLSNREGYGYTF.